This is a list of T cell receptor beta chains from one sample in a study of CD8 T cells in ankylosing spondylitis. TCRdb passed the 5' RACE reads through MiXCR, listing each CDR3 protein once. Seen here are 20,000 to 30,000 distinct CDR3 sequences, 2% to 3% observed once, and the top ten hold roughly 7.7%. The specimen sequenced was blood, either unsorted or a sorted T cell fraction (not recorded which). These receptors came from a female donor with ankylosing spondylitis or in good health (not recorded which). Both conserved end residues are part of each CDR3. A D gene is named only where the DNA matches it firmly. Clone sizes are shown as how often the clone was seen (once, few, many) or a class if it is expanded.

D gene: TRBD2
J gene: TRBJ2-5
clone size: many
V gene: TRBV9
CDR3 DNA: TGTGCCAGCAGCGTAGGGCCTAGCGGGGGGCAAAAATACCAAGAGACCCAGTACTTC
CDR3 protein: CASSVGPSGGQKYQETQYF

D gene: .
J gene: TRBJ1-3
clone size: many
V gene: TRBV9
CDR3 DNA: TGTGCCAGCAGCGGAGGAGAGGGGGGTACTGGAAACACCATATATTTT
CDR3 protein: CASSGGEGGTGNTIYF

D gene: .
J gene: TRBJ2-1
clone size: many
V gene: TRBV9
CDR3 DNA: TGTGCCAGCAGCGTAGGTCTTCTCGGGGGAGGCTCACACAATGAGCAGTTCTTC
CDR3 protein: CASSVGLLGGGSHNEQFF

D gene: .
J gene: TRBJ1-4
clone size: many
V gene: TRBV9
CDR3 DNA: TGTGCCAGCAGCGTAGCTGTGGCAGGGGTTGATGAAAAACTGTTTTTT
CDR3 protein: CASSVAVAGVDEKLFF

D gene: TRBD2
J gene: TRBJ2-2
clone size: many
V gene: TRBV9
CDR3 DNA: TGTGCCAGCAGCCCCCAAGCGGGGGGCTTTACCGGGGAGCTGTTTTTT
CDR3 protein: CASSPQAGGFTGELFF

D gene: .
J gene: TRBJ2-5
clone size: medium-sized
V gene: TRBV9
CDR3 DNA: TGTGCCAGCAGCCTCGGGCCAGAAGAGACCCAGTACTTC
CDR3 protein: CASSLGPEETQYF

D gene: TRBD2
J gene: TRBJ2-5
clone size: many
V gene: TRBV9
CDR3 DNA: TGTGCCAGCAGCGCCACGGGGGGGTCGGAGACCCAGTACTTC
CDR3 protein: CASSATGGSETQYF

D gene: TRBD2
J gene: TRBJ2-7
clone size: many
V gene: TRBV9
CDR3 DNA: TGTGCCAGCAGCGTACGGGGCGGGAGATCCTACGAGCAGTACTTC
CDR3 protein: CASSVRGGRSYEQYF

D gene: TRBD2
J gene: TRBJ2-1
clone size: many
V gene: TRBV9
CDR3 DNA: TGTGCCAGCAGCGGACCTAGCGGGGGGGGACGTTACAATGAGCAGTTCTTC
CDR3 protein: CASSGPSGGGRYNEQFF

D gene: .
J gene: TRBJ2-7
clone size: many
V gene: TRBV9
CDR3 DNA: TGTGCCAGCAGCCCCTCCCCAGACAGGCACGAGCAGTACTTC
CDR3 protein: CASSPSPDRHEQYF

D gene: TRBD1
J gene: TRBJ1-3
clone size: many
V gene: TRBV9
CDR3 DNA: TGTGCCAGCAGCGTAGGGCAGGGGGCCATACGCGGTACCATATATTTT
CDR3 protein: CASSVGQGAIRGTIYF

D gene: TRBD2
J gene: TRBJ2-5
clone size: many
V gene: TRBV9
CDR3 DNA: TGTGCCAGCAGCGGAGTGGGGGGAGGGCCGGGAGAGACCCAGTACTTC
CDR3 protein: CASSGVGGGPGETQYF

D gene: TRBD1
J gene: TRBJ1-6
clone size: many
V gene: TRBV9
CDR3 DNA: TGTGCCAGCAGTTTCGGACAGGGGCTGGATTCACCCCTCCACTTT
CDR3 protein: CASSFGQGLDSPLHF

D gene: TRBD2
J gene: TRBJ2-1
clone size: many
V gene: TRBV9
CDR3 DNA: TGTGCCAGCAGCATTCAGGGACTAGCGGGAGACCGGTCCTACAATGAGCAGTTCTTC
CDR3 protein: CASSIQGLAGDRSYNEQFF

D gene: .
J gene: TRBJ1-1
clone size: many
V gene: TRBV9
CDR3 DNA: TGTGCCAGCAGCGTAGACGGACGTGCCACTGAAGCTTTCTTT
CDR3 protein: CASSVDGRATEAFF

D gene: TRBD2
J gene: TRBJ2-1
clone size: many
V gene: TRBV9
CDR3 DNA: TGTGCCAGCAGCGCACCCGGGGGGGGGGCCGGGAATGAGCAGTTCTTC
CDR3 protein: CASSAPGGGAGNEQFF

D gene: .
J gene: TRBJ2-1
clone size: many
V gene: TRBV9
CDR3 DNA: TGTGCCAGCACGAGGGGTCTTACCCTGTACAATGAGCAGTTCTTC
CDR3 protein: CASTRGLTLYNEQFF

D gene: .
J gene: TRBJ2-3
clone size: many
V gene: TRBV9
CDR3 DNA: TGTGCCAGCAGCGTAGCTCGTAGCACAGATACGCAGTATTTT
CDR3 protein: CASSVARSTDTQYF

D gene: TRBD2
J gene: TRBJ2-3
clone size: many
V gene: TRBV9
CDR3 DNA: TGTGCCAGCAGCCCTACGTTAGCGGGGGGACCAGATACGCAGTATTTT
CDR3 protein: CASSPTLAGGPDTQYF

D gene: .
J gene: TRBJ2-3
clone size: many
V gene: TRBV9
CDR3 DNA: TGTGCCAGCAGCTCCATCCCGCAACCTAGCACAGATACGCAGTATTTT
CDR3 protein: CASSSIPQPSTDTQYF

D gene: TRBD1
J gene: TRBJ1-6
clone size: many
V gene: TRBV9
CDR3 DNA: TGTGCCAGCAGCACGCAGGACAGGGTGGATTCACCCCTCCACTTT
CDR3 protein: CASSTQDRVDSPLHF

D gene: .
J gene: TRBJ1-1
clone size: medium-sized
V gene: TRBV9
CDR3 DNA: TGTGCCAGCAGCCCTCAGACAGGAAACACTGAAGCTTTCTTT
CDR3 protein: CASSPQTGNTEAFF

D gene: .
J gene: TRBJ2-5
clone size: many
V gene: TRBV20-1
CDR3 DNA: TGCAGTGCTAGCAATAACCAAGAGACCCAGTACTTC
CDR3 protein: CSASNNQETQYF

D gene: TRBD2
J gene: TRBJ2-1
clone size: many
V gene: TRBV9
CDR3 DNA: TGTGCCAGCACCGCCAGCGGGAGCTCCTACAATGAGCAGTTCTTC
CDR3 protein: CASTASGSSYNEQFF

D gene: TRBD1
J gene: TRBJ1-6
clone size: many
V gene: TRBV9
CDR3 DNA: TGTGCCAGCAGCGAGCGGACAGGGGCCTCACCCCTCCACTTT
CDR3 protein: CASSERTGASPLHF

D gene: TRBD2
J gene: TRBJ2-5
clone size: many
V gene: TRBV9
CDR3 DNA: TGTGCCAGCAGCGTAACAAGCGGGGGGGCAATTCGGGAGACCCAGTACTTC
CDR3 protein: CASSVTSGGAIRETQYF

D gene: .
J gene: TRBJ2-1
clone size: many
V gene: TRBV9
CDR3 DNA: TGTGCCAGCAGCCCCGGGACCGTCTCCGGGAATGAGCAGTTCTTC
CDR3 protein: CASSPGTVSGNEQFF

D gene: .
J gene: TRBJ2-7
clone size: many
V gene: TRBV9
CDR3 DNA: TGTGCCAGCAGCGTAGGGGCGAGGGCAGGGGCTTCCTACGAGCAGTACTTC
CDR3 protein: CASSVGARAGASYEQYF

D gene: .
J gene: TRBJ1-1
clone size: many
V gene: TRBV9
CDR3 DNA: TGTGCCAGCAGCGGCGAGGGAGGGGCCCTTCGATCTTTCTTT
CDR3 protein: CASSGEGGALRSFF

D gene: .
J gene: TRBJ2-7
clone size: many
V gene: TRBV9
CDR3 DNA: TGTGCCAGCAGCGTAGTGGATAGGGCCGAGCAGTACTTC
CDR3 protein: CASSVVDRAEQYF

D gene: .
J gene: TRBJ2-1
clone size: many
V gene: TRBV9
CDR3 DNA: TGTGCCAGCAGCGTAGCGGGCGGACACACCAATGAGCAGTTCTTC
CDR3 protein: CASSVAGGHTNEQFF

D gene: .
J gene: TRBJ2-3
clone size: many
V gene: TRBV9
CDR3 DNA: TGTGCCAGCAGCGTAGGCCACCCAGATACGCAGTATTTT
CDR3 protein: CASSVGHPDTQYF

D gene: TRBD1
J gene: TRBJ2-7
clone size: many
V gene: TRBV9
CDR3 DNA: TGTGCCAGCAGCGTAGGGGACAGATCCTCCTACGAGCAGTACTTC
CDR3 protein: CASSVGDRSSYEQYF

D gene: TRBD1
J gene: TRBJ2-2
clone size: many
V gene: TRBV9
CDR3 DNA: TGTGCCAGCAGCGCCGGGACAGGGGCCGGGGAGCTGTTTTTT
CDR3 protein: CASSAGTGAGELFF

D gene: .
J gene: TRBJ2-1
clone size: many
V gene: TRBV9
CDR3 DNA: TGTGCCAGCAGCGGGGCGAAAGCTTTCTCCTACAATGAGCAGTTCTTC
CDR3 protein: CASSGAKAFSYNEQFF

D gene: .
J gene: TRBJ1-6
clone size: many
V gene: TRBV9
CDR3 DNA: TGTGCCAGCAGCGTTAGGGATTCAAATTCACCCCTCCACTTT
CDR3 protein: CASSVRDSNSPLHF

D gene: .
J gene: TRBJ2-7
clone size: many
V gene: TRBV9
CDR3 DNA: TGTGCCAGCAGCGTAGCTCCTGTAGGGCAGAACGAGCAGTACTTC
CDR3 protein: CASSVAPVGQNEQYF

D gene: .
J gene: TRBJ1-5
clone size: many
V gene: TRBV9
CDR3 DNA: TGTGCCAGCAGCGTAGCGTGGGACAATCAGCCCCAGCATTTT
CDR3 protein: CASSVAWDNQPQHF

D gene: TRBD2
J gene: TRBJ2-1
clone size: many
V gene: TRBV9
CDR3 DNA: TGTGCCAGCAGCTCCTGGACTAGCGGGGACAATGAGCAGTTCTTC
CDR3 protein: CASSSWTSGDNEQFF

D gene: .
J gene: TRBJ2-2
clone size: many
V gene: TRBV9
CDR3 DNA: TGTGCCAGCAGCGTAGAGCGGGCCGGGGAGCTGTTTTTT
CDR3 protein: CASSVERAGELFF

D gene: TRBD2
J gene: TRBJ2-3
clone size: many
V gene: TRBV9
CDR3 DNA: TGTGCCAGCAACAACAGAGCGGGAGGTATCACAGATACGCAGTATTTT
CDR3 protein: CASNNRAGGITDTQYF

D gene: TRBD2
J gene: TRBJ2-2
clone size: many
V gene: TRBV9
CDR3 DNA: TGTGCCAGCAGCGTAGACCCTCGACTAGCGGGGGGCGGTGACACCGGGGAGCTGTTTTTT
CDR3 protein: CASSVDPRLAGGGDTGELFF

D gene: TRBD2
J gene: TRBJ2-7
clone size: many
V gene: TRBV9
CDR3 DNA: TGTGCCAGCAGCGTAGGTGCGGGGGAAAGGGTCGAGCAGTACTTC
CDR3 protein: CASSVGAGERVEQYF

D gene: TRBD2
J gene: TRBJ2-3
clone size: many
V gene: TRBV9
CDR3 DNA: TGTGCCAGCAGCGTGACTAGCGGAGATACGCAGTATTTT
CDR3 protein: CASSVTSGDTQYF

D gene: .
J gene: TRBJ2-7
clone size: many
V gene: TRBV9
CDR3 DNA: TGTGCCAGCAGCGCCCAACAGGGATCGTTTTACGAGCAGTACTTC
CDR3 protein: CASSAQQGSFYEQYF

D gene: TRBD2
J gene: TRBJ2-2
clone size: many
V gene: TRBV9
CDR3 DNA: TGTGCCAGCAGCGTTCATAGCGGGAGGGGCACCGGGGAGCTGTTTTTT
CDR3 protein: CASSVHSGRGTGELFF

D gene: TRBD2
J gene: TRBJ2-3
clone size: many
V gene: TRBV9
CDR3 DNA: TGTGCCAGCAGCGTGGGGTCTAGCGGTCTTACAGATACGCAGTATTTT
CDR3 protein: CASSVGSSGLTDTQYF

D gene: TRBD2
J gene: TRBJ2-1
clone size: many
V gene: TRBV9
CDR3 DNA: TGTGCCAGCAGCATGGGACTAGCGGGAAAAAGGAATGAGCAGTTCTTC
CDR3 protein: CASSMGLAGKRNEQFF